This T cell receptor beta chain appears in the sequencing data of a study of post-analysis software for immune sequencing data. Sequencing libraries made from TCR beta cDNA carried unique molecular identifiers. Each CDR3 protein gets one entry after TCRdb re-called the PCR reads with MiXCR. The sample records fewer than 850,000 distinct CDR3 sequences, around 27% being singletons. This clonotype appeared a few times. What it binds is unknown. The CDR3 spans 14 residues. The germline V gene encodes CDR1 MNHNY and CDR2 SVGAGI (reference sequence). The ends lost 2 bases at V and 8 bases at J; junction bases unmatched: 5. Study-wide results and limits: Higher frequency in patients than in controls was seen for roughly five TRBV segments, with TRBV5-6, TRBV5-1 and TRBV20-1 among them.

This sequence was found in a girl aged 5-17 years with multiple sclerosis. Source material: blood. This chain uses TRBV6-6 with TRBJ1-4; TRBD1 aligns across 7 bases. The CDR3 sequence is CASSYQGGEEKLFF. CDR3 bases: TGTGCCAGCAGTTACCAGGGGGGGGAGGAAAAACTGTTTTTT.